This TCR beta chain came from a study of T cell repertoires in cytomegalovirus infection. Study context: HLA-B-restricted CMV epitopes that are well studied were used alongside recently identified HLA-C-restricted ones.

A word on this clonotype: Its target is unknown.

MiXCR, applied by TCRdb to the reads, yields one record per CDR3 protein. This sample has about 900,000 distinct CDR3 sequences, with roughly a third found just once. Germline V gene sequence: CDR1 LNHDA, CDR2 SQIVND (reference sequence). V was pared by 3 bases and J by 4 bases, with 15 bases between. This CDR3 has 15 residues. The receptor was isolated from a human donor in good health (CMV status not recorded). Some clones in this sample may be carry-over from other donors' samples. This chain uses TRBV19 with TRBJ1-2, with D possibly TRBD1 on 5 matching bases. This sample comprised cultured CD8+ T cells from PBMCs, obtained from culture after CMV antigen stimulation. In DNA, the CDR3 is TGTGCCAGTAGTATCCCGGGACTCCAGCCCTATGGCTACACCTTC. It specifies CASSIPGLQPYGYTF.